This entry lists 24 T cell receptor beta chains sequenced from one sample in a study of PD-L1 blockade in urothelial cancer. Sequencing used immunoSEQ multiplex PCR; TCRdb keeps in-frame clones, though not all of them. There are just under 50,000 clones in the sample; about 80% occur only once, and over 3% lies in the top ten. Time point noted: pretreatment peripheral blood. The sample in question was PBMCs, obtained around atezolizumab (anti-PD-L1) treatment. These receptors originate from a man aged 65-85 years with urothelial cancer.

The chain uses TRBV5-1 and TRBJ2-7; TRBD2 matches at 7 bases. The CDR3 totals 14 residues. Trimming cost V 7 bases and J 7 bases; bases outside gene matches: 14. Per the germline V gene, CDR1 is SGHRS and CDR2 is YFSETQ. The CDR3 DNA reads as TGCGCCAGCGGCCGGGGGGAGGCCTTATGGGAGCAGTACTTC. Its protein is CASGRGEALWEQYF.

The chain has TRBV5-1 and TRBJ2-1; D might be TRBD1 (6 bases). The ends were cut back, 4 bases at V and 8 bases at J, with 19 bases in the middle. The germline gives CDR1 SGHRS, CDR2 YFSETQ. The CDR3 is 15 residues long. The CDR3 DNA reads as TGCGCCAGCAGCCTCCCCCAGGGGATTCGGGATGAGCAGTTCTTC. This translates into CASSLPQGIRDEQFF.

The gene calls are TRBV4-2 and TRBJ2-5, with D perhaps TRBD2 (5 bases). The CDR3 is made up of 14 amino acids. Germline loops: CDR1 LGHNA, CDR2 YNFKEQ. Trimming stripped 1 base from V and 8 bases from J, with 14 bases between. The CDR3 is CASSQGLGSGTQYF. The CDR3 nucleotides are TGTGCCAGCAGCCAAGGACTGGGATCGGGAACCCAGTACTTC.

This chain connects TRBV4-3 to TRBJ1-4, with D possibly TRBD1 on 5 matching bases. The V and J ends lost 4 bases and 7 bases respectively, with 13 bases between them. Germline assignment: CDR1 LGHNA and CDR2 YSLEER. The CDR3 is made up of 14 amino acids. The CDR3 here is CASSPLGGAEKLFF. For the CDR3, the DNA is TGCGCCAGCAGCCCCCTTGGCGGGGCTGAAAAACTGTTTTTT.

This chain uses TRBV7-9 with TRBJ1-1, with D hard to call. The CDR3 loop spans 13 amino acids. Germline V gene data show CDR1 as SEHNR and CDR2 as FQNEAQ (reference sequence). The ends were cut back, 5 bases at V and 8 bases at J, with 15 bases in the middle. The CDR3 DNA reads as TGTGCCAGCAGCCCCAGAGGGCCGGTAGAAGCTTTCTTT. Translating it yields CASSPRGPVEAFF.

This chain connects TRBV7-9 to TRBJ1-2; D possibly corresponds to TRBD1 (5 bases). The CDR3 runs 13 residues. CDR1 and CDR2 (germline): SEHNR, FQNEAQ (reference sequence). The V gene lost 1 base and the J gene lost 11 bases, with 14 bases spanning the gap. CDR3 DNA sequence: TGTGCCAGCAGCTTAGTCGATTCGCAGGGTTACACCTTC. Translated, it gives CASSLVDSQGYTF.

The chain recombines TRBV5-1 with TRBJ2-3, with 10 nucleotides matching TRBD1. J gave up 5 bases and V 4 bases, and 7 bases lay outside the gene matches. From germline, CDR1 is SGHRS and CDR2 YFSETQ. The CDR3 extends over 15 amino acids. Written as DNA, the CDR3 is TGCGCCAGCAGCCGGGGACAGGGGCACGGAGATACGCAGTATTTT. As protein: CASSRGQGHGDTQYF.

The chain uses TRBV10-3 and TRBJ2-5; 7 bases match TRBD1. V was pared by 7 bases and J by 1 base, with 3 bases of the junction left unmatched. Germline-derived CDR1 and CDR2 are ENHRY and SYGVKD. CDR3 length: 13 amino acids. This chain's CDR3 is CAIKGQAQETQYF. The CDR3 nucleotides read TGTGCCATCAAAGGACAGGCCCAAGAGACCCAGTACTTC.

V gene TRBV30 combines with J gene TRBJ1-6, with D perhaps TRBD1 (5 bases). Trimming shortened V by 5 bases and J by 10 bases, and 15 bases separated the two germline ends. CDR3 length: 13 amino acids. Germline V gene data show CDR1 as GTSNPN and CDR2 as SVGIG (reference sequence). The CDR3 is CAWELTRGSPLHF. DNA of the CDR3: TGTGCCTGGGAACTGACCCGGGGGTCACCCCTCCACTTT.

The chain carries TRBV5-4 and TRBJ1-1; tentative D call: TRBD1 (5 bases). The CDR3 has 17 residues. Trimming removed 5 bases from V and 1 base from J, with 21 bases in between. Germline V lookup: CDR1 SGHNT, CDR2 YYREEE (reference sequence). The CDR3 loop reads CASSRGVRGGRNTEAFF. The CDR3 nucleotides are TGTGCCAGCAGTCGGGGGGTGCGCGGGGGGAGGAACACTGAAGCTTTCTTT.

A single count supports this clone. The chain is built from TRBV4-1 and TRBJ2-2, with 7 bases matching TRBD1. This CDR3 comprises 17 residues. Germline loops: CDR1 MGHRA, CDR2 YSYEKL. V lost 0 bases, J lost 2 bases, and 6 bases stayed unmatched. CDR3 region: CASSQDPRQGNTGELFF. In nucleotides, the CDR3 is TGCGCCAGCAGCCAAGATCCACGACAGGGAAACACCGGGGAGCTGTTTTTT.

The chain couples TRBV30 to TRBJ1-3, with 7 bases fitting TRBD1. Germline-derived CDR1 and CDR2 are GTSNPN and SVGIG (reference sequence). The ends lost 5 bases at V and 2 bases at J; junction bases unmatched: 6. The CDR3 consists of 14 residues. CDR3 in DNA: TGTGCCTGGGGGGCCGGGACAGCTGGAAACACCATATATTTT. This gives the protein CAWGAGTAGNTIYF.

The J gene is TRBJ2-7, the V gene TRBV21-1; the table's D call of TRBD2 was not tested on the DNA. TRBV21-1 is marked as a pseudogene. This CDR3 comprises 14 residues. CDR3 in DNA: TGTGCCAGCAGCTTCACTAGCGCCTCCTACGAGCAGTACTTC. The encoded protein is CASSFTSASYEQYF.

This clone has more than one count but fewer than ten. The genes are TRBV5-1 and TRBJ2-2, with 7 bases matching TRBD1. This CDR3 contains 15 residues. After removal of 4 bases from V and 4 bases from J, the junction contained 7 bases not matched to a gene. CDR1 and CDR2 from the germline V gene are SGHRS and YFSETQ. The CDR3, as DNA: TGCGCCAGCAGCGACCCGGGACAGACCACCGGGGAGCTGTTTTTT. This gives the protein CASSDPGQTTGELFF.

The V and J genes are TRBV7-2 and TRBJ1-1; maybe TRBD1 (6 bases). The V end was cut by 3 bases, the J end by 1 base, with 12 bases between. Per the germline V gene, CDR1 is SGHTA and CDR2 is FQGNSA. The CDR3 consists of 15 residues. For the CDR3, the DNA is TGTGCCAGCAGCTTTAAACAGGGCGGGAACACTGAAGCTTTCTTT. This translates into CASSFKQGGNTEAFF.

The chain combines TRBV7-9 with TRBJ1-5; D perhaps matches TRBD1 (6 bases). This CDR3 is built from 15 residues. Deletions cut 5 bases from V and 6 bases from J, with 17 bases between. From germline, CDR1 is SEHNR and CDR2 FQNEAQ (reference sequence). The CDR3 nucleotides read TGTGCCAGCAGCCCAGGGACGGCCAGGGGTCAGCCCCAGCATTTT. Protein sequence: CASSPGTARGQPQHF.

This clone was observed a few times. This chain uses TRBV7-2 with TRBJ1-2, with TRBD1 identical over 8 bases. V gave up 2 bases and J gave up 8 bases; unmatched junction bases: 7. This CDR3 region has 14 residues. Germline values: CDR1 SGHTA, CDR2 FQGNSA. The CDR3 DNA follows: TGTGCCAGCAGCTTACTCGGACAGGGCGAAGGCTACACCTTC. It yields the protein CASSLLGQGEGYTF.

The CDR3 loop is CASSVSQGILYEQYF. The CDR3 nucleotides are TGTGCCAGTAGTGTCTCACAGGGTATTCTCTACGAGCAGTACTTC. V gene TRBV19 combines with J gene TRBJ2-7, with D maybe TRBD1 (6 bases). This CDR3 spans 15 amino acids. V was cut by 5 bases and J by 3 bases, with 17 bases left in between. CDR1 and CDR2 from the germline V gene are LNHDA and SQIVND (reference sequence).

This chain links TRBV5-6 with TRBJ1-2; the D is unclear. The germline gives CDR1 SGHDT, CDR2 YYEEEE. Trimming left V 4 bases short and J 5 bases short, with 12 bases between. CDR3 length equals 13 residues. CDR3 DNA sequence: TGTGCCAGCAGCCGCGTGGGAGAGTATGGCTACACCTTC. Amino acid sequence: CASSRVGEYGYTF.

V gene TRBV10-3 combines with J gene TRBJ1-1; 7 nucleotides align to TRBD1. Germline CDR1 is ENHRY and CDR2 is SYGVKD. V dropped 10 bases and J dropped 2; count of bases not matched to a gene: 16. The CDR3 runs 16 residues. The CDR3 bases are TGTGCCACCACCCAGACAGGGACCAATCGAAACACTGAAGCTTTCTTT. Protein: CATTQTGTNRNTEAFF.

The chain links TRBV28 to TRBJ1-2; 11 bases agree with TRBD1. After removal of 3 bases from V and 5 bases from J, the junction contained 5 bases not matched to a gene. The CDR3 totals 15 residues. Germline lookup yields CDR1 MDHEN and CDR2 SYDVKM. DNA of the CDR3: TGTGCCAGCAGTTTTGGACAGGGGGCCGGGTATGGCTACACCTTC. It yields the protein CASSFGQGAGYGYTF.

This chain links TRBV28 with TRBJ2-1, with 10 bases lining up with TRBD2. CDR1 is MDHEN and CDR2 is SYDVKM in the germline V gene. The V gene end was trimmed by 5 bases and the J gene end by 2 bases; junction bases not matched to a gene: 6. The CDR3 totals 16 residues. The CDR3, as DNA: TGTGCCAGCAGTCCATCACTAGCGGGGCCCTACAATGAGCAGTTCTTC. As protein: CASSPSLAGPYNEQFF. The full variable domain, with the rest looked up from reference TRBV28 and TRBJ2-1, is DVKVTQSSRYLVKRTGEKVFLECVQDMDHENMFWYRQDPGLGLRLIYFSYDVKMKEKGDIPEGYSVSREKKERFSLILESASTNQTSMYLCASSPSLAGPYNEQFFGPGTRLTVL.

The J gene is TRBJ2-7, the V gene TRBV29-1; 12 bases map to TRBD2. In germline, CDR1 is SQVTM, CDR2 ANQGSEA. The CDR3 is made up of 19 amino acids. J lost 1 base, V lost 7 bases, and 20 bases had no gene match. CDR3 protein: CSAGVWGRTSGDPSYEQYF. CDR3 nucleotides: TGCAGCGCTGGAGTATGGGGTCGGACTAGCGGGGACCCATCCTACGAGCAGTACTTC.

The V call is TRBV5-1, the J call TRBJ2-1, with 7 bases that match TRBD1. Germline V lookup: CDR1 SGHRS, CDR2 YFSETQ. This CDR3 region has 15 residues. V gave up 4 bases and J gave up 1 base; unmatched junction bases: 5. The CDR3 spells CASSVGTESYNEQFF. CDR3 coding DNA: TGCGCCAGCAGCGTCGGGACAGAGTCCTACAATGAGCAGTTCTTC.